This T cell receptor beta chain was captured by sequencing in a study of neurological immune-mediated disorders. Germline CDR1 and CDR2: DFQATT and SNEGSKA (reference sequence). This CDR3 spans 14 amino acids. V shed 4 bases and J shed 4 bases, with 14 bases lying between them. The cDNA was produced through 5'RACE with 10-nucleotide random UMIs. Per sequencing run, 15-18 subjects together gave over 190 million TCR-beta sequences. TCRdb analysed the 5' RACE reads with MiXCR anew, one entry per CDR3 protein. The table shows fewer than 70,000 distinct CDR3 sequences, with roughly 10% occurring only once. Noted time point: longitudinal time-point 2. The unsorted libraries originated from 2 million PBMCs that had been stored at -80 C. This clonotype was observed at least ten times. Its antigen is unidentified. Study findings and constraints: Subjects shared no identical expanded-clone CDR3 amino acid sequences, suggesting private TCR-beta repertoires in all groups.

Sequences were obtained from PBMCs. The rearrangement links TRBV20-1 to TRBJ2-1; D is unresolved. This receptor was taken from a man younger than 45 in good health. The CDR3 DNA sequence: TGCAGTGCTACAAAGGACCAACGATACAATGAGCAGTTCTTC. This gives the protein CSATKDQRYNEQFF.